Sequencing of this TCR beta chain was carried out in a study of spatial heterogeneity in lung cancer (dated by TCRdb to between 2018 and 2021). Notes on the research overall: Beta-chain transcripts were consistently detected in greater numbers than alpha-chain transcripts, which likely reflected higher beta-chain transcript abundance. The study quantitatively compared TCR alpha and beta repertoires across multiple tumor regions, matched nontumor lung and blood in non-small cell lung cancer. TCR repertoire features were related to nonsynonymous mutation counts determined by whole-exome sequencing of tumor tissue. At surgery, both alpha and beta chains were TCR-sequenced in fewer than 250 tumor regions, about 61 matched nontumor lung samples and a few dozen PBMC samples. In tumor regions, TCR transcript counts showed a strong correlation with a T cell transcriptional module score from matched bulk RNA-seq. In the raw uncorrected reads, each unique combination of TCR and UMI appeared more than ten times on average. Overall results and qualifications from the work: TCR-seq coverage of tumor T cells was estimated to be only around 7.3% for alpha chains and about 13% for beta chains. Counts of ubiquitous and regional expanded TCRs correlated with counts of ubiquitous and regional nonsynonymous mutations, respectively. Confirming at a functional level the hypothesis that regional TCRs recognize regional mutations was considered to require additional single-cell paired TCR alpha and beta sequencing. The tumor nonsynonymous mutation count correlated with the number of expanded intratumoral alpha and beta TCRs.

This clonotype is categorized as medium-sized (0.01 to 0.1%). Its antigen remains undetermined. Base-call qualities are not available, and no considerably larger clone is one nucleotide away. Explained via the paper, the time point label denotes: sample taken at primary tumor resection. Donors were 72 patients with early-stage, untreated non-small cell lung cancer from the lung TRACERx cohort. Without any cell sorting, TCR sequencing was performed on whole RNA extracted either from tumor and nontumor lung tissue or from cryopreserved PBMC samples. Patients were selected for TCR sequencing only if sufficient RNA was available from at least two tumor regions. Tumor and adjacent nontumor lung specimens were reviewed by a lung pathologist before selection. From cysteine to phenylalanine, the CDR3 is 15 amino acids long. Left in the record is the CDR3 DNA by itself, 45 bases read in frame from the first base. CDR1 SGHAT and CDR2 FQNNGV are derived from the germline V gene. Relative to germline, V is 1 base shorter and J is 4 bases shorter, with 10 bases between their ends.

The library relied on 5' RACE. This sample was sequenced with a NextSeq 500. To allow correction of PCR and sequencing errors, the TCR library protocol tagged every TCR cDNA molecule with a unique molecular identifier. The authors' pipeline ran thus. TCR identification, UMI-based error correction and CDR3 extraction were performed with Decombinator tools. TCRs above a frequency of 2 per 1,000, corresponding to the top 1% of the tumor frequency distribution, were defined as expanded. Expanded tumor TCRs statistically deemed absent (corrected P<0.05) from at least one tumor region were classed as regional, and all other expanded tumor TCRs were classed as ubiquitous. Renyi diversity was calculated using the R vegan package after each repertoire was subsampled 100 times to 5,000 TCRs. CDR3 similarity networks were constructed using string-kernel similarity of amino acid triplets, with links drawn between CDR3s whose pairwise similarity was above 0.82. TCRdb ran its own pipeline on the public reads, namely fastp trimming at Q25 and MiXCR clone calling, and kept in-frame beta chains. Each CDR3 protein appears once, grouped with its most common genes and DNA. The V and J calls shown here were made by TCRdb, not taken from the authors' results. Recorded for this sample are over 1,500 distinct CDR3 sequences; 8% to 9% of them occurred a single time. Of the sample, 9.9% is held by the ten largest clones.

Sequenced here: lung tumor tissue, sampled at surgery. The TCR was taken from a female donor with early-stage non-small cell lung cancer. This chain is built from TRBV11-2 and TRBJ2-2; the D gene is possibly TRBD2, with 5 bases matching. The nucleotide sequence is TGTGCCAGCAGCTTAGGGGATGGACTCACCGGGGAGCTGTTTTTT. Its protein is CASSLGDGLTGELFF.